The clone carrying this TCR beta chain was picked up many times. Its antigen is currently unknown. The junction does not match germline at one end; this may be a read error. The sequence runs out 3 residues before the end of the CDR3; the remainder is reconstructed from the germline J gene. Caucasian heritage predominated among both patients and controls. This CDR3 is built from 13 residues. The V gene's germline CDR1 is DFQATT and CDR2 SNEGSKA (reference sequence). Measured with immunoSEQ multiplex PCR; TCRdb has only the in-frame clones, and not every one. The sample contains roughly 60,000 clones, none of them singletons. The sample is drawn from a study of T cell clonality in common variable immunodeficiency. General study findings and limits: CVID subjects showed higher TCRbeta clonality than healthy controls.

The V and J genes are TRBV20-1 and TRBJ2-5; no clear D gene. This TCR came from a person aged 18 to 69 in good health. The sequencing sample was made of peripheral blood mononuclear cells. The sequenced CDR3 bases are TGCAGTGCTGGAGAAGTGAGGTTAGAGACC. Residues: CSAGEVRLET. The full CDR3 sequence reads CSAGEVRLETQYF.